Sequencing of this T cell receptor (beta chain) was carried out in a study of beta chain features in type 1 diabetes. Germline values: CDR1 SNHLY, CDR2 FYNNEI. V was clipped by 4 bases and J by 3 bases, with 7 bases between them. CDR3 length: 13 amino acids. This clone has only a few counts. Expressed TCRB transcripts were sequenced after all isolated RNA was converted to cDNA. Mean read depth for naive, central memory and regulatory T cell samples was approximately 3.57 million reads. The table came from immunoSEQ multiplex PCR; TCRdb's copy has only in-frame clones and leaves some out. The sample shows 810,000 or so clones, 15% to 20% of them seen only once.

The chain couples TRBV2 to TRBJ2-1; D is unclear. This receptor was identified in a woman aged 18-29 years in good health. Material: naive CD4+ T cells from blood. CDR3 bases: TGTGCCAGCAGTGTTCTTGTCTACAATGAGCAGTTCTTC. Translating it yields CASSVLVYNEQFF.